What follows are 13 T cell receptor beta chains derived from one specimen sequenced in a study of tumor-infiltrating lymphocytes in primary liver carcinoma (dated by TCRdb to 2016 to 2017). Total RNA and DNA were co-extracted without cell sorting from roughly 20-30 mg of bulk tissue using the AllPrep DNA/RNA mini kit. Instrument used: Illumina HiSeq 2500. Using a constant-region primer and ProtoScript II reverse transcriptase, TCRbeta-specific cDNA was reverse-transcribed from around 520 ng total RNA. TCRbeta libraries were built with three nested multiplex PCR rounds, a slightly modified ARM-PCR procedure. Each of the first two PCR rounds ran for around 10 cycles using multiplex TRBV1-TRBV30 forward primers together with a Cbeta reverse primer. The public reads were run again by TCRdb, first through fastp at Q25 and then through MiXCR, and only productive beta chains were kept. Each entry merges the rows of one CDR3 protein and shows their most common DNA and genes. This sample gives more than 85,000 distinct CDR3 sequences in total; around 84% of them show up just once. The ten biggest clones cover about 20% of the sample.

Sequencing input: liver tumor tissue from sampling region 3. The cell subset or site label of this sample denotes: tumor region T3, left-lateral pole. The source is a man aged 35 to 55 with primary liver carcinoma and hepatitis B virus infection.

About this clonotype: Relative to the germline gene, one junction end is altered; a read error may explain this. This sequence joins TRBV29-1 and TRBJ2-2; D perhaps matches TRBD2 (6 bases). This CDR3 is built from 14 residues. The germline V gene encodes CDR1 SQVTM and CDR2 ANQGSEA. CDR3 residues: CSVLGPGLTGGLFF. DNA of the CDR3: TGTAGCGTCCTCGGTCCGGGACTCACCGGGGGGCTGTTTTTT.

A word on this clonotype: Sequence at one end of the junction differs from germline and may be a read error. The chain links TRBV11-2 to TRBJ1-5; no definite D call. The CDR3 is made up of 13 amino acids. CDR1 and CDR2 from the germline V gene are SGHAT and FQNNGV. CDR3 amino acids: CVSSSSIDQPQDF. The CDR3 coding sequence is TGTGTCAGCAGCTCATCAATCGATCAGCCCCAGGATTTT.

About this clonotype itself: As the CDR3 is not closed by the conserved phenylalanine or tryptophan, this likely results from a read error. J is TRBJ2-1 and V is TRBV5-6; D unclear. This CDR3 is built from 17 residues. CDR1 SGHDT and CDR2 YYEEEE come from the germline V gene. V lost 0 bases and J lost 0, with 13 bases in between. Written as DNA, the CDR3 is TGTGCCAGCAGCTTGGTGCCGATCGGGCCCTCCTACAATGAGCAGTTCCTC. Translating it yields CASSLVPIGPSYNEQFL.

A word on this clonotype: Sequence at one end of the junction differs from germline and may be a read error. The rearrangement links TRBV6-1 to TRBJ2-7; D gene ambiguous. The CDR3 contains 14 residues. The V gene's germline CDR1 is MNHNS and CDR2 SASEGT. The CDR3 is CASLRTELSYDQYF. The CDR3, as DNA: TGTGCCAGCCTCAGGACGGAGTTAAGTTACGACCAGTACTTC.

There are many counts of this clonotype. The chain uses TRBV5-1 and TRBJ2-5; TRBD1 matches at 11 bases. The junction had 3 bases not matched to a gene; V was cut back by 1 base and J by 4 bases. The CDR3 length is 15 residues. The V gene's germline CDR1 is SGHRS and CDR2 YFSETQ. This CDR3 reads CASSLRTGGVETQYF. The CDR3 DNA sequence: TGCGCCAGCAGCTTGCGGACAGGGGGCGTAGAGACCCAGTACTTC.

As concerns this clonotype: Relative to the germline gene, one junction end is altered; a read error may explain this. For the CDR3, the DNA is TGCGCCAGCAGTCCGGCGGGACAGAATAATTCACCCTTCCACTTT. Its protein product is CASSPAGQNNSPFHF. The chain employs TRBV12-3 or TRBV12-4 and TRBJ1-6, with TRBD1 identical over 7 bases. The CDR3 runs to 15 residues.

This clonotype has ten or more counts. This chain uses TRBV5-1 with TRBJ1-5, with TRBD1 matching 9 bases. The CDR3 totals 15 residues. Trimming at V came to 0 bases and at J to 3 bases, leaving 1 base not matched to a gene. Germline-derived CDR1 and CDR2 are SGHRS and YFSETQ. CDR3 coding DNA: TGCGCCAGCAGCTTGGGGACAGGGGTCAATCAGCCCCAGCATTTT. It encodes CASSLGTGVNQPQHF.

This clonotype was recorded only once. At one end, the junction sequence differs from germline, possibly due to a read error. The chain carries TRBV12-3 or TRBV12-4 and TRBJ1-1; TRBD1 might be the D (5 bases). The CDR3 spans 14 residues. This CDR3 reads CVSSPQLRGTEAFF. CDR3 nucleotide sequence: TGTGTCAGCAGCCCTCAGCTGCGGGGCACTGAAGCTTTCTTC.

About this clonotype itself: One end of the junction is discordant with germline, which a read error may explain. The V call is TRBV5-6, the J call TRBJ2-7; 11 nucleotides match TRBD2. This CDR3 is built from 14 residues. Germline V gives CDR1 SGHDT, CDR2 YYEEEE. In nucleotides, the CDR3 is TGTGCCAGCAGCTCCGGGACTAGCGGCCTCGGACAGCAGTTC. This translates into CASSSGTSGLGQQF.

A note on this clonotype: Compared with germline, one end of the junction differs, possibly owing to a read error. The DNA of the CDR3 is TGTGCCAGTAGCCAAGATAGGACAGAGAATGGCTACACCTTC. Its translation is CASSQDRTENGYTF. The chain uses TRBV4-2 and TRBJ1-2; TRBD1 is a possible D gene (6 bases). The CDR3 extends over 14 amino acids. Germline V lookup: CDR1 LGHNA, CDR2 YNFKEQ.

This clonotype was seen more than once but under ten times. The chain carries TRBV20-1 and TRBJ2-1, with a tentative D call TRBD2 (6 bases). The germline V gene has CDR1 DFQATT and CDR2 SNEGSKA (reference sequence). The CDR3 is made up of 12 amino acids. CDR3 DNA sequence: TGCGGGTTCGGCGGGATCCGAAATGAGCAGTTCTTC. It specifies CGFGGIRNEQFF.

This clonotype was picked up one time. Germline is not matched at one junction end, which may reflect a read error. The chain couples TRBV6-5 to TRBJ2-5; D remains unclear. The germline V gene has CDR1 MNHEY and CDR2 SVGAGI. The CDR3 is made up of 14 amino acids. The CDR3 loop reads CTSSQHGWEETQYF. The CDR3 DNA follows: TGTACCAGCAGCCAACACGGGTGGGAAGAGACCCAGTACTTC.

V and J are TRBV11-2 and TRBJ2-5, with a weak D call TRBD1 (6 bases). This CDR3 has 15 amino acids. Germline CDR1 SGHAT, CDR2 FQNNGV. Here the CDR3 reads CVTSPRSAPGVTQYF. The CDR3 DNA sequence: TGTGTCACCAGCCCCCGATCAGCCCCAGGGGTGACCCAGTACTTC.